One and the same sample provided the 5 T cell receptor beta chains below, sequenced in a study of shared clonotypes between healthy human individuals. Assay used: immunoSEQ multiplex PCR; TCRdb lists only in-frame clones, some missing. The sample comprises approximately 2.4 million clones, 90% to 96% of which are singletons, and over 0.1% rests with the top ten. Specimen: naive CD4+ T cells sorted from blood. Subset denoted: CD45RA+ positively selected. The receptor source for this set is a man aged 18 to 30 in good health.

The V and J genes are TRBV7-6 and TRBJ1-3; no clear D gene. Germline CDR1 SGHVS, CDR2 FNYEAQ. V lost 1 base and J 4 bases, leaving 5 bases between the germline ends. The CDR3 runs 13 residues. The CDR3 coding sequence is TGTGCCAGCAGCTTAGTGGACGGAAACACCATATATTTT. Translated, it gives CASSLVDGNTIYF.

This rearrangement joins TRBV30 to TRBJ1-3; D not certain. Per the germline V gene, CDR1 is GTSNPN and CDR2 is SVGIG (reference sequence). Trimming took 0 bases from V and 0 from J, leaving 12 bases between them. CDR3 length: 16 residues. CDR3 amino acids: CAWSVGLTSSGNTIYF. Here the CDR3 DNA reads TGTGCCTGGAGTGTGGGTTTAACCAGCTCTGGAAACACCATATATTTT.

The chain is built from TRBV12-5 and TRBJ2-7; 7 positions match TRBD1. CDR1 and CDR2 from the germline V gene are LGHNT and FRNRAP. V trimming: 1 base; J trimming: 3 bases; junction bases outside the gene matches: 12. The CDR3 is made up of 17 amino acids. CDR3 coding DNA: TGTGCTAGTGGTTTGGGACAGGGTAAAGGCTGGGGCTACGAGCAGTACTTC. This translates into CASGLGQGKGWGYEQYF.

Only one count was recorded for this clone. The chain links TRBV7-9 to TRBJ1-3; no reliable D call. The CDR3 spans 15 residues. Per germline, CDR1 SEHNR and CDR2 FQNEAQ (reference sequence). Trimming removed 3 bases at V and 0 bases at J, with 9 bases between. The CDR3 nucleotides read TGTGCCAGCAGCTTTTCGACCATCTCTGGAAACACCATATATTTT. Translation: CASSFSTISGNTIYF.

The V gene is TRBV19, the J gene TRBJ1-3, with unresolved D. The germline gives CDR1 LNHDA, CDR2 SQIVND (reference sequence). CDR3 length: 11 residues. Trimming pared 11 bases from V and 7 bases from J, leaving 12 bases between. The chain's CDR3 is CACNRGNTIYF. The CDR3, as DNA: TGTGCCTGCAACCGAGGGAACACCATATATTTT.